This T cell receptor beta chain came from a study of blood T cell repertoires in COVID-19. Study summary: Some COVID-19 samples were acute and others convalescent; all came from the United States, Italy and Spain.

Source study methods: Nucleated cell counts were estimated from reference gene primer amplification. This table comes from immunoSEQ multiplex PCR, and its TCRdb copy is limited to in-frame clones, with some not included. V and J calls plus clone size are reproduced from that table; the DNA served to infer D and trimming. Here the sample spans 85,000 to 130,000 clones, under 85% being singletons. The CDR3 covers 16 residues. The ends were cut back, 4 bases at V and 0 bases at J, with 12 bases in the middle. Germline CDR1 LNHNV, CDR2 YYDKDF (reference sequence). This receptor was identified in a woman aged 60 to 75 with acute or convalescent COVID-19. Sequencing used peripheral blood. The rearrangement uses TRBV15 and TRBJ1-4, with D possibly being TRBD1 (5 bases). The chain's CDR3 is CATSKVMTATNEKLFF. In DNA form, the CDR3 reads TGTGCCACCAGCAAAGTTATGACAGCAACTAATGAAAAACTGTTTTTT.